The 21 T cell receptor beta chains reported below all come from one sample, sequenced in a study of cytomegalovirus exposure and HLA in healthy donors. In the PCR, 60 Vbeta and 13 Jbeta primers were used. Repertoires were generated with immunoSEQ multiplex PCR, while TCRdb's copy carries only in-frame clones and drops some. Among some 140,000 clones listed, 75% to 85% were seen once. What was sequenced was PBMCs. The source is a woman between 40 and 50 years old in good health and CMV-seropositive.

The chain employs TRBV4-1 and TRBJ2-5, with D possibly matching TRBD2 (5 bases). V was trimmed by 4 bases and J by 2 bases, leaving 17 bases between them. Germline values: CDR1 MGHRA, CDR2 YSYEKL. The CDR3 is made up of 16 amino acids. The DNA of the CDR3 is TGCGCCAGCAGCCTTAGATCCCTGGACTTACAAGAGACCCAGTACTTC. Its protein product is CASSLRSLDLQETQYF.

The chain's CDR3 is CASSSLAGETQYF. The DNA of the CDR3 is TGTGCCAGCTCGAGCCTAGCGGGAGAGACCCAGTACTTC. The J gene is TRBJ2-5, the V gene TRBV18, with 8 bases aligning to TRBD2. CDR1 and CDR2 (germline): KGHSH, LQKENI. After removal of 6 bases from V and 4 bases from J, the junction contained 4 bases not matched to a gene. The CDR3 is made up of 13 amino acids.

This clone turned up a few times. The gene calls are TRBV14 and TRBJ2-3; D is possibly TRBD2 (6 bases). The CDR3 consists of 16 residues. Germline-derived CDR1 and CDR2 are SGHDN and FVKESK. Trimming shortened V by 1 base and J by 0 bases, and 11 bases separated the two germline ends. The CDR3 DNA is TGTGCCAGCAGCCAAGCAGGACTACCAAGCACAGATACGCAGTATTTT. Protein sequence: CASSQAGLPSTDTQYF.

The chain is built from TRBV5-8 and TRBJ2-1, with 10 positions matching TRBD2. The CDR3 loop spans 16 amino acids. Germline V CDR1 and CDR2: SGHTS, YDEGEE. The junction had 7 bases not matched to a gene; V was cut back by 0 bases and J by 7 bases. For the CDR3, the DNA is TGTGCCAGCAGCTTGGACGAGCGGGAGGGTGGGAATGAGCAGTTCTTC. Translated, it gives CASSLDEREGGNEQFF.

V usage is TRBV5-1 and J usage is TRBJ2-3; TRBD1 aligns across 8 bases. V dropped 3 bases and J dropped 4; count of bases not matched to a gene: 4. The germline V gene has CDR1 SGHRS and CDR2 YFSETQ. There are 14 residues in the CDR3. The CDR3 sequence is CASSSNRGSDTQYF. The CDR3 nucleotides are TGCGCCAGCAGCTCGAACAGGGGGTCAGATACGCAGTATTTT.

The chain has TRBV7-9 and TRBJ1-5, with D perhaps TRBD1 (5 bases). The germline gives CDR1 SEHNR, CDR2 FQNEAQ (reference sequence). The CDR3 contains 15 residues. Trimming removed 4 bases from V and 5 bases from J, with 15 bases in between. The CDR3 nucleotides are TGTGCCAGCAGCTCCTCGGGGGGGAACCATCAGCCCCAGCATTTT. This sequence encodes CASSSSGGNHQPQHF.

This clone was counted only a few times. The chain has TRBV4-2 and TRBJ2-7; weak D call: TRBD2 (5 bases). The CDR3 loop spans 13 amino acids. Germline-derived CDR1 and CDR2 are LGHNA and YNFKEQ. With 0 bases removed from V and 12 bases from J, the gap between germline ends came to 15 bases. In nucleotides, the CDR3 is TGTGCCAGCAGCCAAGATCACATGGCGGGCCGGTACTTC. Protein: CASSQDHMAGRYF.

This sequence joins TRBV7-2 and TRBJ2-7; TRBD1 aligns across 10 bases. V shed 3 bases, J shed 4 bases, and the junction held 15 bases outside the gene matches. The CDR3 is 18 residues long. Germline CDR1 and CDR2: SGHTA and FQGNSA. The CDR3 nucleotides read TGTGCCAGCAGCTTTAATCACCAGGGACAGGGGTACCGGTACGAGCAGTACTTC. Translation gives CASSFNHQGQGYRYEQYF.

The gene calls are TRBV18 and TRBJ1-2; D perhaps matches TRBD1 (5 bases). The CDR3 sequence is 14 residues long. Looked up from germline, CDR1 is KGHSH and CDR2 is LQKENI. The germline V and J ends were trimmed by 1 base and 8 bases, with 14 bases remaining between them. CDR3 sequence (DNA): TGTGCCAGCTCACCACTTCAAGGGGCCGGGGGCTACACCTTC. It is translated as CASSPLQGAGGYTF.

V is TRBV5-1 and J is TRBJ1-1, with D uncertain. Trimming stripped 4 bases from V and 0 bases from J, with 10 bases between. The CDR3 runs to 14 residues. Germline V gives CDR1 SGHRS, CDR2 YFSETQ. The CDR3 DNA is TGCGCCAGCAGCGTAGCAAACATGAACACTGAAGCTTTCTTT. This gives the protein CASSVANMNTEAFF.

This chain connects TRBV5-1 to TRBJ2-3, with 15 bases lining up with TRBD2. The CDR3 length is 18 residues. Germline values: CDR1 SGHRS, CDR2 YFSETQ. V lost 4 bases, J lost 1 base, and 7 bases stayed unmatched. In DNA form, the CDR3 reads TGCGCCAGCAGCCTAGGACTAGCGGGAGGGCGGGGCACAGATACGCAGTATTTT. Translated: CASSLGLAGGRGTDTQYF.

The chain couples TRBV30 to TRBJ1-4; weak D call: TRBD1 (5 bases). The CDR3 contains 16 residues. V dropped 0 bases and J dropped 5 bases, with 16 bases sitting between them. CDR1 is GTSNPN and CDR2 is SVGIG in the germline V gene (reference sequence). The CDR3 region has the DNA TGTGCCTGGAGTGTAGGGCTCCAGGGTGGGAATGAAAAACTGTTTTTT. As protein: CAWSVGLQGGNEKLFF.

DNA for the CDR3: TGTGCCACCGGGGGGTCTAGCGGGAGAAACGGCTACAATGAGCAGTTCTTC. Its protein is CATGGSSGRNGYNEQFF. This rearrangement joins TRBV10-3 to TRBJ2-1; 10 positions match TRBD2. The CDR3 sequence is 17 residues long. The germline gives CDR1 ENHRY, CDR2 SYGVKD. The V gene end was trimmed by 10 bases and the J gene end by 3 bases; junction bases not matched to a gene: 15.

This chain joins TRBV9 and TRBJ2-7; maybe TRBD2 (6 bases). Trimming removed 10 bases from V and 7 bases from J, with 39 bases in between. The CDR3 has 19 amino acids. Germline-derived CDR1 and CDR2 are SGDLS and YYNGEE. Written as DNA, the CDR3 is TGTGCCCCCAGTGGTCAGGAGGGGCGTAGGTCTACCAGCTGGGGGGAGCAGTACTTC. This translates into CAPSGQEGRRSTSWGEQYF.

The chain uses TRBV28 and TRBJ1-5, with TRBD1 identical over 7 bases. V was clipped by 6 bases and J by 0 bases; unmatched bases: 5. The germline CDR1 and CDR2 sequences are MDHEN and SYDVKM. The CDR3 contains 15 residues. The CDR3 DNA sequence: TGTGCCAGCAGCATGGGACAGCATAGCAATCAGCCCCAGCATTTT. Its translation: CASSMGQHSNQPQHF.

The V call is TRBV5-4, the J call TRBJ2-1; D unclear. The V end was cut by 2 bases, the J end by 2 bases, with 5 bases between. Germline CDR1 reads SGHNT; CDR2 reads YYREEE (reference sequence). The CDR3 has 13 residues. The CDR3 sequence is CASSFTAYNEQFF. Here the CDR3 DNA reads TGTGCCAGCAGCTTCACGGCCTACAATGAGCAGTTCTTC.

The chain links TRBV5-1 to TRBJ2-3; D possibly corresponds to TRBD2 (5 bases). The ends were cut back, 3 bases at V and 6 bases at J, with 11 bases in the middle. Germline loops: CDR1 SGHRS, CDR2 YFSETQ. This CDR3 is built from 13 residues. The CDR3 DNA reads TGCGCCAGCAGCTGGGAGAGGGTTGATACGCAGTATTTT. This gives the protein CASSWERVDTQYF.

V is TRBV27 and J is TRBJ2-7; 10 bases match TRBD2. There are 14 residues in the CDR3. In germline, CDR1 is MNHEY, CDR2 SMNVEV (reference sequence). V was pared by 6 bases and J by 2 bases, with 4 bases of the junction left unmatched. Written as DNA, the CDR3 is TGTGCCAGCAGGTATAGCGGGAGGCCCTACGAGCAGTACTTC. Encoded protein: CASRYSGRPYEQYF.

V is TRBV5-1 and J is TRBJ2-7, with 9 bases aligning to TRBD2. This CDR3 is built from 15 residues. Germline CDR1 SGHRS, CDR2 YFSETQ. V lost 2 bases to trimming and J lost 5 bases; unmatched junction nucleotides: 8. CDR3 nucleotide sequence: TGCGCCAGCAGCTTTGCTGGGACTAGCTTGCACGAGCAGTACTTC. Translating it yields CASSFAGTSLHEQYF. The whole variable domain, remainder taken from reference TRBV5-1 and TRBJ2-7, is KAGVTQTPRYLIKTRGQQVTLSCSPISGHRSVSWYQQTPGQGLQFLFEYFSETQRNKGNFPGRFSGRQFSNSRSEMNVSTLELGDSALYLCASSFAGTSLHEQYFGPGTRLTVT.

The rearrangement uses TRBV11-3 and TRBJ2-7; 8 bases are a match to TRBD1. The CDR3 covers 12 residues. V shed 8 bases, J shed 5 bases, and the junction held 5 bases outside the gene matches. CDR1 and CDR2 from the germline V gene are SGHNT and YENEEA. In nucleotides, the CDR3 is TGTGCCAGCGGACAGGGTGGCAACGAGCAGTACTTC. Residues: CASGQGGNEQYF.

V usage is TRBV11-2 and J usage is TRBJ1-3; D gene uncertain. The CDR3 is made up of 14 amino acids. Trimming took off 1 base at V and 0 bases at J, with 4 bases between the two ends. The V gene's germline CDR1 is SGHAT and CDR2 FQNNGV. CDR3: CASSLAGSGNTIYF. CDR3 bases: TGTGCCAGCAGCTTAGCAGGCTCTGGAAACACCATATATTTT.